This T cell receptor (beta chain) was identified during a study of brain T cells in children with intractable seizures. Sequencing was limited to surgery cases with top T cell transcript signatures in brain tissue. At least one anti-epileptic drug was given before surgery. Trimming removed 6 bases from V and 2 bases from J, with 10 bases in between. Germline V gene lookup returns CDR1 KGHSH and CDR2 LQKENI. This CDR3 contains 13 residues. The protocol was immunoSEQ multiplex PCR, while the TCRdb copy is restricted to in-frame clones and leaves out a portion. The sample records roughly 80,000 clones, under 95% being singletons.

The origin of this receptor is a girl aged 2 to 9 with Rasmussen encephalitis and intractable seizures. The input for sequencing was peripheral blood, taken at surgery. This sequence joins TRBV18 and TRBJ1-1; D not resolved. The CDR3 nucleotides read TGTGCCAGCTCCAAAAAGACAAACACTGAAGCTTTCTTT. Protein product: CASSKKTNTEAFF.